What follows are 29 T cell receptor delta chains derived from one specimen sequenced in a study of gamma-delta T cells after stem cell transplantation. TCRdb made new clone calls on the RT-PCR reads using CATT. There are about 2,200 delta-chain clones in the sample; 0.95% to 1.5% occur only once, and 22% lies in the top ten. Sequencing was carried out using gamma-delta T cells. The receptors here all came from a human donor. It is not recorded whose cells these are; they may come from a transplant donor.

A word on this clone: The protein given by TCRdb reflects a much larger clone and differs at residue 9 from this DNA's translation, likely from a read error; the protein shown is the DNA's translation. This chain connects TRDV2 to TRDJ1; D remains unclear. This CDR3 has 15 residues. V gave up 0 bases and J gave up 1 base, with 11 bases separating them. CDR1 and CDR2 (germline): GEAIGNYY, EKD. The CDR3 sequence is CACDTVGQRTDKLIF. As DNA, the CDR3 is TGTGCCTGTGACACCGTGGGTCAACGCACCGATAAACTCATCTTT.

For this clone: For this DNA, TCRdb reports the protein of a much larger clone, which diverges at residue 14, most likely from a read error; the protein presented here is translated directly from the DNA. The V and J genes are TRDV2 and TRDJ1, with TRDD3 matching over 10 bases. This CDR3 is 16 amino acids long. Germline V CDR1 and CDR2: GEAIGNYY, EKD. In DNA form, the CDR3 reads TGTGCCTGTGACGCGCTAGTACTGGGGGATTCCGATAAACCCATCTTT. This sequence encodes CACDALVLGDSDKPIF.

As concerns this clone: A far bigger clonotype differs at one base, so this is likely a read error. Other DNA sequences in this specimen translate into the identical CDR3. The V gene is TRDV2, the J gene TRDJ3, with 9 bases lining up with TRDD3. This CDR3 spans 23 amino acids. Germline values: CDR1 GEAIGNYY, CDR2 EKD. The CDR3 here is CACDTVGLLAGGLRSWDTRQMFF. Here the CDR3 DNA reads TGTGCCTGTGACACCGTGGGCTTACTAGCTGGGGGATTACGCTCCTGGGACACCCGGCAGATGTTTTTC.

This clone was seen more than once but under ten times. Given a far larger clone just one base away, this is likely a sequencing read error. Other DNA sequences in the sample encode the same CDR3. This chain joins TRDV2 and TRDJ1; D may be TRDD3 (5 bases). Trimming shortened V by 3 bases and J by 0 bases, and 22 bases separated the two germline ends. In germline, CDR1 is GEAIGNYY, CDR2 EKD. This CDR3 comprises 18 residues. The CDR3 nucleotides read TGTGCCTGTGACCTTATTACCTTGGGGACGCAGTACACCGATAAACTCATCTTT. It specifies CACDLITLGTQYTDKLIF.

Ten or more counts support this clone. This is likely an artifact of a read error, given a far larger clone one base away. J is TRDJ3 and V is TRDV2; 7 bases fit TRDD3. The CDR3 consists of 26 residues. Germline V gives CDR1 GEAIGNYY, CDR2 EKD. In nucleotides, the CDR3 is TGTGCCCGTGACACCGTAAAGCCCCCGGGGCTGGGGGCCACCCTTCTCAGTTCCTGGGACACCCGACAGATGTTTTTC. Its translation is CARDTVKPPGLGATLLSSWDTRQMFF.

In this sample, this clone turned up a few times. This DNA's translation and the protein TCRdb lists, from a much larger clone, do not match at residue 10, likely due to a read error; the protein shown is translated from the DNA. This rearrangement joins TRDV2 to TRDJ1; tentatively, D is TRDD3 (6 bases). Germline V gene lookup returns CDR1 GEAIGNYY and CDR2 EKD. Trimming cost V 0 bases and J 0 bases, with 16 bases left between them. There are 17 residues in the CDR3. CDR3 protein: CACDTAGGKGYTDKLIF. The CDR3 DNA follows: TGTGCCTGTGACACCGCCGGGGGGAAAGGGTACACCGATAAACTCATCTTT.

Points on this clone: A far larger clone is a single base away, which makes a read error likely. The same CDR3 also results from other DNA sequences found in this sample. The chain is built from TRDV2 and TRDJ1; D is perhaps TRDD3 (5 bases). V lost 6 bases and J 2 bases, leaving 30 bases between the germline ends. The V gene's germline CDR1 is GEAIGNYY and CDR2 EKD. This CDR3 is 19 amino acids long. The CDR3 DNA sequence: TGTGCCTGTTCCGCGCTAGATACTGCAGCCCTGCATCCAACCGATAAACTCATCTTT. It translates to CACSALDTAALHPTDKLIF.

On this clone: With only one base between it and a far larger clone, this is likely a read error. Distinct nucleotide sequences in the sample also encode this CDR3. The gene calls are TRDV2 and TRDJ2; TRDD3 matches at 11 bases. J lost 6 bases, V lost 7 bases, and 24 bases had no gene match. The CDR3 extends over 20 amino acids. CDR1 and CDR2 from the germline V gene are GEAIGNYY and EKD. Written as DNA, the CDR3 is TGTGCCTGCGATCCTCTCATCCCGGTACTGGGGGATATAGGGTCAGCACAACTCTTCTTT. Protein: CACDPLIPVLGDIGSAQLFF.

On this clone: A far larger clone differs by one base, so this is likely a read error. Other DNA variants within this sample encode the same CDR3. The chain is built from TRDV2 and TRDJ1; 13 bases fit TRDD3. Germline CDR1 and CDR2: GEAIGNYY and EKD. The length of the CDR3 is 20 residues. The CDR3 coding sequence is TGTGCCTGTGACACCCTAATACTGGGGGATACGCGGGTTAACACCGATAAACTCATCTTC. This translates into CACDTLILGDTRVNTDKLIF.

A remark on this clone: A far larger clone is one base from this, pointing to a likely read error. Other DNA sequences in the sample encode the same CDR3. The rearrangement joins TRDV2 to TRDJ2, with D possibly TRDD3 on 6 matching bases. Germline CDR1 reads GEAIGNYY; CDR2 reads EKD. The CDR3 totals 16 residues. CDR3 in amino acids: CACDTIGGSLTAQLFF. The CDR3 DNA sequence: TGTGCCTGTGACACAATTGGGGGGTCTTTGACGGCACAACTCTTCTTT.

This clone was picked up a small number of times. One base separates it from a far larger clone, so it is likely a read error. The CDR3 coding sequence is TGTGCCTGTGACACAGTTGGGGAAACCGATAAACCCATCTTT. This sequence encodes CACDTVGETDKPIF. The J gene is TRDJ1, the V gene TRDV2; a possible D gene is TRDD3 (5 bases). This CDR3 has 14 residues. Germline loops: CDR1 GEAIGNYY, CDR2 EKD.

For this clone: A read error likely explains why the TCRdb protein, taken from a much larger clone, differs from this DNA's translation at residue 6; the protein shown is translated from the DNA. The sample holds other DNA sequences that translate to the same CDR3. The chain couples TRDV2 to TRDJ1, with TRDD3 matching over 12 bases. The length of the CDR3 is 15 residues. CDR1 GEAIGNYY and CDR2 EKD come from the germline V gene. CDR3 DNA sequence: TGTGCCTGTGACTCGTTACTGGGGGATACCGCTAAACTCATCTTT. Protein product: CACDSLLGDTAKLIF.

CDR3 region: CATVKPPGLGATLLSSWDTRQMFF. CDR3 DNA: TGTGCCACCGTAAAGCCCCCGGGGCTGGGGGCCACCCTTCTCAGTTCCTGGGACACCCGACAGATGTTTTTC. The chain carries TRDV2 and TRDJ3; 7 nucleotides match TRDD3. The CDR3 contains 24 residues. The germline gives CDR1 GEAIGNYY, CDR2 EKD. J lost 1 base, V lost 9 bases, and 32 bases had no gene match.

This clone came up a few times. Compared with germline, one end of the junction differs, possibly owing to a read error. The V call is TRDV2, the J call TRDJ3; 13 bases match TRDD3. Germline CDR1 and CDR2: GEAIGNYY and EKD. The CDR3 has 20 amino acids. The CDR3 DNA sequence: TGTGCCCGTGACACCCTACTGGGGGATACGGGCTCCTGGGACACCCGACAGATGTTTTTC. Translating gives CARDTLLGDTGSWDTRQMFF.

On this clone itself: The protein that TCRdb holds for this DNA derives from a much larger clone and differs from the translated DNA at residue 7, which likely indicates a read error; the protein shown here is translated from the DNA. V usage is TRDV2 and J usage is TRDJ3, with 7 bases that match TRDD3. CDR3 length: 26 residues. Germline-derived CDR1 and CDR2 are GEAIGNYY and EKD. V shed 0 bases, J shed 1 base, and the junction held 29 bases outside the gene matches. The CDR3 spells CACDTVRPPGLGATLLSSWDTRQMFF. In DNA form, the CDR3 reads TGTGCCTGTGACACCGTAAGGCCCCCGGGGCTGGGGGCCACCCTTCTCAGTTCCTGGGACACCCGACAGATGTTTTTC.

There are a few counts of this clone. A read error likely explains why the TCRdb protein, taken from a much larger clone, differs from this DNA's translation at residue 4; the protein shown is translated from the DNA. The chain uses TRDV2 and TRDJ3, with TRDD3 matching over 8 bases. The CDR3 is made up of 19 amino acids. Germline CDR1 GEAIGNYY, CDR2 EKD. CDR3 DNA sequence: TGTGCCTGTCACACCGCTGGGGGACTCCACTCCTGGGACACCCGACAGATGTTTTTC. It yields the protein CACHTAGGLHSWDTRQMFF.

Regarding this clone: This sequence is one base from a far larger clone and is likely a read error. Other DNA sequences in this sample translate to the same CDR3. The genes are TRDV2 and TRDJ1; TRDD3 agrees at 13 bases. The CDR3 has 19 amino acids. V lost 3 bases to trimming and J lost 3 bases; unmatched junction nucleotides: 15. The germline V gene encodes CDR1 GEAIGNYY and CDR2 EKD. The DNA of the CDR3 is TGTGCCTGTGACGCTCTACTGGGGGATACGCGAAATGAGCCCGATAAACTCATCTTT. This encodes CACDALLGDTRNEPDKLIF.

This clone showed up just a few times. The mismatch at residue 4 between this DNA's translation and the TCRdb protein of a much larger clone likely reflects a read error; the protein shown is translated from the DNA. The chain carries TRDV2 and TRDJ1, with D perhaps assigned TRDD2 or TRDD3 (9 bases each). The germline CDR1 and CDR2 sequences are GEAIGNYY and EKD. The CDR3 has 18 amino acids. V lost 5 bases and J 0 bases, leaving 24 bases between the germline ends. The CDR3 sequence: CACGGLPTGGKYTDKLIF. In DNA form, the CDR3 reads TGTGCCTGTGGCGGCCTTCCTACTGGGGGAAAGTACACCGATAAACTCATCTTT.

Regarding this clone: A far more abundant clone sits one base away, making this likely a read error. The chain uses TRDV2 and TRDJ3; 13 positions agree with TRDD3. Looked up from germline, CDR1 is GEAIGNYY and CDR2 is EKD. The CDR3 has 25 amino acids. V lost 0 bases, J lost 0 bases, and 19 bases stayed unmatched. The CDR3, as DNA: TGTGCCTGTGACACCGCGGGAGGTACTGGGGGATACGCTGCGCCTAGCTCCTGGGACACCCGACAGATGTTTTTC. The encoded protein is CACDTAGGTGGYAAPSSWDTRQMFF.

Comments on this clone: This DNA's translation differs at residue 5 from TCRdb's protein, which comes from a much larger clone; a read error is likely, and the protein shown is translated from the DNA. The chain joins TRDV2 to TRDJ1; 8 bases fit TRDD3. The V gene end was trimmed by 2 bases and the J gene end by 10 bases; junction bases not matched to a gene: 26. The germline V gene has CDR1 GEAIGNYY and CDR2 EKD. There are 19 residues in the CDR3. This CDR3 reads CACDIIGAVLGDPPARLIF. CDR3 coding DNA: TGTGCCTGTGACATCATTGGAGCCGTCTTGGGGGATCCCCCGGCTAGACTCATCTTT.

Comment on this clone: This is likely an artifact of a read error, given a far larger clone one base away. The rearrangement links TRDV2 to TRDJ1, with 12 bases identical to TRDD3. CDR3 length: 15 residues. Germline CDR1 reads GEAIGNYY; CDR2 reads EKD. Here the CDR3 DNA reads TGTGCCTGTGGCTCTATACTGGGGGATACCGCTAAACTCATCTTT. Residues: CACGSILGDTAKLIF.

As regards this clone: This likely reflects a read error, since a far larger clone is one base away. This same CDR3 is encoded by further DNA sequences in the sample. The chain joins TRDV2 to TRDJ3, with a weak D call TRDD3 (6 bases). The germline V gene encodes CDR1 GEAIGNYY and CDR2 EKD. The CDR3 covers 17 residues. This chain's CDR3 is CACDTVGGTWDTRQMFF. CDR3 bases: TGTGCCTGTGACACCGTTGGGGGGACCTGGGACACCCGGCAGATGTTTTTC.

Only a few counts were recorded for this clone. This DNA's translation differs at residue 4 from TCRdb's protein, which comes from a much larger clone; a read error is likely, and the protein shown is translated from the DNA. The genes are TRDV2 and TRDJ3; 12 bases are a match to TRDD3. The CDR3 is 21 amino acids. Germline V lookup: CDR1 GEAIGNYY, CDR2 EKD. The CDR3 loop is CACNTVLGDTHSAWDTRQMFF. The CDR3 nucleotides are TGTGCCTGTAACACGGTTCTGGGGGATACGCATTCCGCCTGGGACACCCGACAGATGTTTTTC.

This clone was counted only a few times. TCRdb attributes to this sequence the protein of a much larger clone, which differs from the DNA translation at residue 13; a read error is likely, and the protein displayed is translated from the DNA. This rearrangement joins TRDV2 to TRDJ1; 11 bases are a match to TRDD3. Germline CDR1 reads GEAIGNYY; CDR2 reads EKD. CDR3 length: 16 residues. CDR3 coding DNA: TGTGCCTGTGACACCCTGGGGGATACCGGCACCGATAACCTCATCTTT. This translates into CACDTLGDTGTDNLIF.

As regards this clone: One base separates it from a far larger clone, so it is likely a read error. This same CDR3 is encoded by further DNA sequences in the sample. The chain's CDR3 is CACDTVGETDKLIF. DNA of the CDR3: TGTGCCTGTGACACAGTTGGAGAAACCGATAAACTCATCTTT. The rearrangement joins TRDV2 to TRDJ1; D not resolved. Germline CDR1 GEAIGNYY, CDR2 EKD. V lost 1 base and J lost 2, with 10 bases in between. This CDR3 has 14 amino acids.

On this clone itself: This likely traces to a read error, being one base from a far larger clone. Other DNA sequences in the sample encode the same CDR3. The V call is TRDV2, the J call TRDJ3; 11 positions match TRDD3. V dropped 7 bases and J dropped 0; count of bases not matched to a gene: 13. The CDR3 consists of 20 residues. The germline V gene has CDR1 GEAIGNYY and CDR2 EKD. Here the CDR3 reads CACDRVLGDKSSWDTRQMFF. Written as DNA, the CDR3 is TGTGCCTGCGACCGTGTACTGGGGGATAAGAGCTCCTGGGACACCCGACAGATGTTTTTC.

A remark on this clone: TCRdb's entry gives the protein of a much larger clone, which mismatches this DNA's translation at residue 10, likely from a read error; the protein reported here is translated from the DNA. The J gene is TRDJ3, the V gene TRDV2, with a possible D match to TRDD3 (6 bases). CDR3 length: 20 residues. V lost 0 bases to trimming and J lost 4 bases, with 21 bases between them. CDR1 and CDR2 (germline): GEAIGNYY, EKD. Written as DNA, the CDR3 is TGTGCCTGTGACACCGTGGATGTACTGGAGGATACATGGGACACCCGACAGATGTTTTTC. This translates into CACDTVDVLEDTWDTRQMFF.

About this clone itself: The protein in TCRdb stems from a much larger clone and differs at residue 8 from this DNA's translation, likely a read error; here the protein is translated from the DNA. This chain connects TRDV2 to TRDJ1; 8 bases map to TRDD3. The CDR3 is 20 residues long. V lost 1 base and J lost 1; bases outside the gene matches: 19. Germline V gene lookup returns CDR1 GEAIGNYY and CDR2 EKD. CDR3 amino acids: CACDTLILMEWGMRTDKLIF. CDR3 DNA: TGTGCCTGTGACACGCTTATCCTGATGGAGTGGGGGATGCGCACCGATAAACTCATCTTT.

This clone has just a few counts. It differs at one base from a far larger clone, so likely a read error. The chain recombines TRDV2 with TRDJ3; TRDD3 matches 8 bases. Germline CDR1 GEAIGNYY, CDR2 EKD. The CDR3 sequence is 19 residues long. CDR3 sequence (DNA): TGTGCCTGTGACACCGCTGGGGGACTCCACTCCTGGGACACCCGACAGGTGTTTTTC. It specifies CACDTAGGLHSWDTRQVFF.